A single sample is the source of the 19 T cell receptor beta chains below, sequenced in a study of T-cell reconstitution after alpha-beta-depleted transplantation in children. A library of TCRbeta sequences, prepared with unique molecular identifiers, was generated. TCRdb reprocessed the PCR reads with MiXCR, giving one entry per CDR3 protein. Here the sample spans 380,000 or so distinct CDR3 sequences, 10% to 15% being singletons. Sequencing used PBMCs, obtained from the stem cell graft. These receptors were collected from a human donor who donated a stem cell graft to a child with Fanconi anemia.

The CDR3, as DNA: TGTGCCAGCAGTTCCCGCGGTGGTGGCGGTTCACCCCTCCACTTT. Amino acids: CASSSRGGGGSPLHF. The rearrangement links TRBV12-3 or TRBV12-4 to TRBJ1-6; no firm D call. V gave up 4 bases and J gave up 9 bases, with 16 bases separating them. The CDR3 totals 15 residues.

This clonotype has only a few counts. This CDR3 reads CASSLRTTGPRGEYF. The CDR3 region has the DNA TGTGCCAGCAGCTTAAGAACGACCGGGCCTCGTGGGGAGTACTTC. The chain couples TRBV7-8 to TRBJ2-7; D gene uncertain. The CDR3 length is 15 residues. The V gene lost 2 bases and the J gene lost 11 bases, with 22 bases spanning the gap. CDR1 is SGHVS, CDR2 FQNEAQ, per germline.

The chain uses TRBV30 and TRBJ1-1, with D maybe TRBD1 (6 bases). Germline V gene sequence: CDR1 GTSNPN, CDR2 SVGIG (reference sequence). The CDR3 runs 16 residues. V lost 4 bases and J 0 bases, leaving 18 bases between the germline ends. This CDR3 is CAWTRQDIILNTEAFF. In nucleotides, the CDR3 is TGTGCCTGGACCCGACAGGATATTATCTTGAACACTGAAGCTTTCTTT. Variable domain in full (rest from reference TRBV30 and TRBJ1-1): SQTIHQWPATLVQPVGSPLSLECTVEGTSNPNLYWYRQAAGRGLQLLFYSVGIGQISSEVPQNLSASRPQDRQFILSSKKLLLSDSGFYLCAWTRQDIILNTEAFFGQGTRLTVV.

This chain connects TRBV5-1 to TRBJ2-3; D remains ambiguous. CDR1 is SGHRS, CDR2 YFSETQ, per germline. The ends were cut back, 3 bases at V and 0 bases at J, with 8 bases in the middle. The CDR3 has 14 residues. As DNA, the CDR3 is TGCGCCAGCAGCTCCGACGTTAGCACAGATACGCAGTATTTT. Translating gives CASSSDVSTDTQYF.

This clonotype was seen ten or more times. This chain joins TRBV29-1 and TRBJ1-2; D not certain. In germline, CDR1 is SQVTM, CDR2 ANQGSEA. V lost 0 bases and J 6 bases, leaving 17 bases between the germline ends. There are 15 residues in the CDR3. The CDR3 spells CSVEDKTREGHGYTF. The CDR3, as DNA: TGCAGCGTTGAAGATAAGACGCGTGAAGGTCATGGCTACACCTTC.

This clonotype was counted at least ten times. The V call is TRBV9, the J call TRBJ1-2; D is ambiguous. Trimming stripped 4 bases from V and 4 bases from J, with 14 bases between. The germline CDR1 and CDR2 sequences are SGDLS and YYNGEE. The length of the CDR3 is 14 residues. CDR3 bases: TGTGCCAGCAGCCGGTCGGAGGAATTCTATGGCTACACCTTC. It specifies CASSRSEEFYGYTF.

This clonotype was recorded many times. V and J are TRBV6-2 or TRBV6-3 and TRBJ2-4, with unresolved D. Germline CDR1 reads MNHEY; CDR2 reads SVGEGT. With 5 bases removed from V and 8 bases from J, the gap between germline ends came to 13 bases. The CDR3 totals 13 residues. The CDR3: CASSAASWDIQYF. The CDR3 DNA reads TGTGCCAGCAGTGCGGCATCATGGGACATTCAGTACTTC.

As for this clonotype: The junction departs from germline at one end; a sequencing error may be responsible. The chain employs TRBV6-5 and TRBJ2-5; D possibly matches TRBD1 or TRBD2 (5 bases each). The CDR3 length is 14 residues. Germline lookup yields CDR1 MNHEY and CDR2 SVGAGI. DNA for the CDR3: TGTGCCAGCAGCTACTTGGGGGTGCCCCAAACCCAGTACTTC. This codes for CASSYLGVPQTQYF.

This clonotype was seen many times. The rearrangement links TRBV7-2 to TRBJ1-1; the D is unclear. Trimming left V 2 bases short and J 6 bases short, with 16 bases between. Germline V gives CDR1 SGHTA, CDR2 FQGNSA. CDR3 length: 15 residues. CDR3 nucleotides: TGTGCCAGCAGCTTAAGTCCAGGCTTAGGCCCTGAAGCTTTCTTT. Its protein is CASSLSPGLGPEAFF.

This clonotype was seen at least ten times. J is TRBJ1-1 and V is TRBV7-6, with TRBD1 matching over 11 bases. After removal of 4 bases from V and 6 bases from J, the junction contained 7 bases not matched to a gene. CDR1 is SGHVS and CDR2 is FNYEAQ in the germline V gene. The CDR3 covers 15 residues. The CDR3 DNA sequence: TGTGCCAGCAGCTGGACAGGGGGCGTAGAAGCTGAAGCTTTCTTT. This sequence encodes CASSWTGGVEAEAFF.

This clonotype was seen repeatedly, ten times or more. The chain uses TRBV5-1 and TRBJ2-3, with D maybe TRBD2 (6 bases). The ends were cut back, 4 bases at V and 6 bases at J, with 15 bases in the middle. The CDR3 contains 14 residues. Germline CDR1 reads SGHRS; CDR2 reads YFSETQ. CDR3 region: CASSGAGSLDTQYF. CDR3 coding DNA: TGCGCCAGCAGCGGGGCGGGGTCTCTGGATACGCAGTATTTT.

The V call is TRBV6-5, the J call TRBJ2-1; D remains ambiguous. This CDR3 region has 13 residues. Deletions cut 0 bases from V and 16 bases from J, with 16 bases between. The V gene's germline CDR1 is MNHEY and CDR2 SVGAGI. In DNA form, the CDR3 reads TGTGCCAGCAGTTACTCGTCGGGCCTATCACTATTCTTC. Its translation: CASSYSSGLSLFF.

The chain combines TRBV5-1 with TRBJ2-7; TRBD1 aligns across 9 bases. In germline, CDR1 is SGHRS, CDR2 YFSETQ. After removal of 3 bases from V and 6 bases from J, the junction contained 4 bases not matched to a gene. The CDR3 runs to 13 residues. For the CDR3, the DNA is TGCGCCAGCAGCTCGGGACAGGGAGCCGAGCAGTACGTC. This gives the protein CASSSGQGAEQYV.

This clonotype was counted only a few times. The chain is built from TRBV20-1 and TRBJ2-1, with D perhaps TRBD2 (6 bases). The V and J ends lost 6 bases and 7 bases respectively, with 19 bases between them. The CDR3 spans 14 residues. CDR1 DFQATT and CDR2 SNEGSKA come from the germline V gene (reference sequence). CDR3: CSAAGKGRGNEQFF. CDR3 DNA sequence: TGCAGTGCCGCTGGAAAGGGCCGGGGGAATGAGCAGTTCTTC.

V gene TRBV18 combines with J gene TRBJ1-1; D perhaps matches TRBD1 (5 bases). The CDR3 is made up of 15 amino acids. Germline V gene lookup returns CDR1 KGHSH and CDR2 LQKENI. Trimming pared 2 bases from V and 6 bases from J, leaving 16 bases between. The CDR3 coding sequence is TGTGCCAGCTCACCAAGAGGGGCGCAGGTTTCTGAAGCTTTCTTT. Its protein is CASSPRGAQVSEAFF.

This clonotype has more than one count but fewer than ten. The chain employs TRBV30 and TRBJ1-1, with a possible D match to TRBD1 (5 bases). CDR1 and CDR2 (germline): GTSNPN, SVGIG (reference sequence). V gave up 0 bases and J gave up 1 base, with 18 bases separating them. The CDR3 covers 17 residues. CDR3 sequence reads: CAWSVRGARGENTEAFF. CDR3 bases: TGTGCCTGGAGTGTTCGAGGGGCCCGAGGCGAGAACACTGAAGCTTTCTTT. Together with reference TRBV30 and TRBJ1-1, the CDR3 gives the full variable domain: SQTIHQWPATLVQPVGSPLSLECTVEGTSNPNLYWYRQAAGRGLQLLFYSVGIGQISSEVPQNLSASRPQDRQFILSSKKLLLSDSGFYLCAWSVRGARGENTEAFFGQGTRLTVV.

This clonotype was seen a few times. The V gene is TRBV5-4, the J gene TRBJ2-1; weak D call: TRBD1 (5 bases). The CDR3 is 16 amino acids. Germline CDR1 is SGHNT and CDR2 is YYREEE (reference sequence). V was shortened by 0 bases and J by 0 bases, with 10 bases between the two germline ends. The CDR3 DNA is TGTGCCAGCAGCTTGGACCAGGGTATCTCCTACAATGAGCAGTTCTTC. Amino acids: CASSLDQGISYNEQFF.

This clonotype has only a few counts. The chain combines TRBV6-5 with TRBJ2-2; D unresolved. Germline V gene data show CDR1 as MNHEY and CDR2 as SVGAGI. The CDR3 consists of 14 residues. Between the trimmed V and J ends, which lost 0 bases and 6 bases, there was a span of 8 bases. In DNA form, the CDR3 reads TGTGCCAGCAGTTACTCGATTCTTGCCGGGGAGCTGTTTTTT. It translates to CASSYSILAGELFF.

The gene calls are TRBV6-2 or TRBV6-3 and TRBJ2-1; D remains ambiguous. Germline assignment: CDR1 MNHEY and CDR2 SVGEGT. The CDR3 sequence is 11 residues long. Trimming took 4 bases from V and 8 from J, leaving 6 bases between them. CDR3 DNA sequence: TGTGCCAGCAGTTTTCCGGATGAGCAGTTCTTC. Encoded protein: CASSFPDEQFF.